A selection of T cell receptor beta chains follows, all from one sample in a study of technical replicates of blood from several donors. The method was immunoSEQ multiplex PCR; TCRdb's version includes in-frame clones alone and lacks a portion of them. The table includes tens of thousands of clones, 95% to 97% detected once. Sequencing input: T cells isolated from PBMCs. The receptors stem from a human donor in good health. Both conserved end residues are part of each CDR3. D genes are given only for firm matches. Size tells how often a clone was seen (once, few, many) or the class of an expanded clone, and some rows leave it out.

- TRBJ2-1 TRBV7-8 - TGTGCCAGCAGCCAAAAACATAGCCGATACGAGTATGAGCAGTTCTTC CASSQKHSRYEYEQFF
TRBD1 TRBJ2-7 TRBV28 few TGTGCCAGCAGTCATCCCGGGACAGGTTACTACGAGCAGTACTTC CASSHPGTGYYEQYF
- TRBJ2-7 TRBV28 - TGTGCCAGCAGTTCAACCTACGAGCAGTACTTC CASSSTYEQYF
- TRBJ2-7 TRBV19 - TGTGCCAGTAGTATAGTGCGGGCGGGGCCCTACGAGCAGTACTTC CASSIVRAGPYEQYF
- TRBJ2-2 TRBV10-3 - TGTGCCATCACGGACTCAGGGAACACCGGGGAGCTGTTTTTT CAITDSGNTGELFF
- TRBJ1-2 TRBV2 - TGTGCCAGCAGGGTCCCCGCGACAGGCCTGAAAGCTAACTATGGCTACACCTTC CASRVPATGLKANYGYTF
TRBD2 TRBJ2-3 TRBV2 - TGTGCCAGCAGCCTATTTAGGACTAGCGGGAGAGCTGATACGCAGTATTTT CASSLFRTSGRADTQYF
- TRBJ1-1 TRBV5-1 few TGCGCCAGCACATTGGACAGACCTTTCCTGGAAGCTTTCTTT CASTLDRPFLEAFF
TRBD1 TRBJ2-2 TRBV5-6 - TGTGCCAGCAGCCCTGGGACAGGGGGCCGTTTGGCCGGGGAGCTGTTTTTT CASSPGTGGRLAGELFF
- TRBJ2-7 TRBV7-8 - TGTGCCAGCAGCTTAGCAGTTAGCGGACCCTACGAGCAGTACTTC CASSLAVSGPYEQYF
- TRBJ1-2 TRBV19 - TGTGCCAGTAGCGTCTCCGGGACACCCATATATGGCTACACCTTC CASSVSGTPIYGYTF
TRBD2 TRBJ2-7 TRBV7-2 - TGTGCCAGCAGCGCGGGACTAGCGGGTCGCTACGAGCAGTACTTC CASSAGLAGRYEQYF
- TRBJ2-7 TRBV11-3 - TGTGCCAGCAGCTTAGGTCGGGTTTACGAGCAGTACTTC CASSLGRVYEQYF
- TRBJ2-1 TRBV28 - TGTGCCAGCAGCGAATGGGTTTGGGCGGGCGGACGGAATGAGCAGTTCTTC CASSEWVWAGGRNEQFF
TRBD1 TRBJ2-2 TRBV11-2 - TGTGCCAGCAGCTTAATTCTGGCAGGGGGCGACACCGGGGAGCTGTTTTTT CASSLILAGGDTGELFF
TRBD1 TRBJ1-4 TRBV5-1 - TGCGCCAGCAGCTTGGCTGACAGGGGTTCTAATGAAAAACTGTTTTTT CASSLADRGSNEKLFF
TRBD1 TRBJ1-2 TRBV27 - TGTGCCAGCAGTCAGGGGGACTATGGCTACACCTTC CASSQGDYGYTF